The clone carrying this TCR beta chain was picked up many times. What it recognizes is unknown. Germline V gene sequence: CDR1 SGHRS, CDR2 YFSETQ. J lost 5 bases, V lost 2 bases, and 1 base had no gene match. CDR3 length: 14 amino acids. Molecular barcoded adaptors covering alpha/delta and beta/gamma chains were used on around 400 ng RNA. TCRdb reanalysed the reads using MiXCR and keeps one entry per CDR3 protein. The repertoire holds about 58,000 distinct CDR3 sequences, with around 12% as singletons. The sample originates from a study of read filtering for tumor transcriptome and immune sequencing. Study-level findings and limits: The sorted CD138-negative fraction was a mixed bone marrow immune population, not purified T cells.

This rearrangement joins TRBV5-1 to TRBJ2-7; 13 nucleotides match TRBD2. The sequence was obtained from a donor at least 40 years old with multiple myeloma. The material sequenced was a population of CD138-negative cells sorted from bone marrow. This CDR3 reads CASSFGLAGDEQYF. CDR3 DNA: TGCGCCAGCAGCTTCGGACTAGCGGGGGACGAGCAGTACTTC.